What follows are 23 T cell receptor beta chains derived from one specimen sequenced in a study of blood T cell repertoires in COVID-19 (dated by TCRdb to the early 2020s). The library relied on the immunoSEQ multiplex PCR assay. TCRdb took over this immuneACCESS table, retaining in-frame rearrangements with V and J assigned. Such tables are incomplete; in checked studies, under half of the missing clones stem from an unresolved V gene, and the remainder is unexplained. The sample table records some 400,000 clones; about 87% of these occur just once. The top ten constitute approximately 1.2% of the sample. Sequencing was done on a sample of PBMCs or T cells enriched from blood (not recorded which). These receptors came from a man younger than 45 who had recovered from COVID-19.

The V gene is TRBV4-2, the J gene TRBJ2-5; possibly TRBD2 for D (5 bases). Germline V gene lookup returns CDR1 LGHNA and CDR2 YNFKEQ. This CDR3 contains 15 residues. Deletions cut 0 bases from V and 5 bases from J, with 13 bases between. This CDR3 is CASSQDLRERETQYF. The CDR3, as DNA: TGTGCCAGCAGCCAAGATCTGAGGGAACGGGAGACCCAGTACTTC.

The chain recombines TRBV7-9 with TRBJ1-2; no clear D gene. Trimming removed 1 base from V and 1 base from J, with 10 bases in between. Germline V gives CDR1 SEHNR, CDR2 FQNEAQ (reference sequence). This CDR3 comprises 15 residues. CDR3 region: CASSLGGGLNYGYTF. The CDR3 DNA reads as TGTGCCAGCAGCTTAGGCGGAGGGCTTAACTATGGCTACACCTTC.

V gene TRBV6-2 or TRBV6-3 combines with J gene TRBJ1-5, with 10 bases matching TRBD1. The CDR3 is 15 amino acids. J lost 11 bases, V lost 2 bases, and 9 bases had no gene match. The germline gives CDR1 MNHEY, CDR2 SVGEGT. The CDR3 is CASSYEGQGSRTQHF. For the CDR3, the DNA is TGTGCCAGCAGTTACGAGGGACAGGGGTCCAGGACCCAGCATTTT.

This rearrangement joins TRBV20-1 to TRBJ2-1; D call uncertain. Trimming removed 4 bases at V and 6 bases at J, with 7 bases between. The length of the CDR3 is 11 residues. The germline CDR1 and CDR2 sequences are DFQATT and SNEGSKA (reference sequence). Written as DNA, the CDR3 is TGCAGTGCTACCTGGGCCAATGAGCAGTTCTTC. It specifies CSATWANEQFF.

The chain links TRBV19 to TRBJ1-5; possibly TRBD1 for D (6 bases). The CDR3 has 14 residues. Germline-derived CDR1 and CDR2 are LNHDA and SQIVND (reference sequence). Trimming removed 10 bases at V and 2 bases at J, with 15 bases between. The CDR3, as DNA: TGTGCCACTCTGGACAGATGGGGCAATCAGCCCCAGCATTTT. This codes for CATLDRWGNQPQHF.

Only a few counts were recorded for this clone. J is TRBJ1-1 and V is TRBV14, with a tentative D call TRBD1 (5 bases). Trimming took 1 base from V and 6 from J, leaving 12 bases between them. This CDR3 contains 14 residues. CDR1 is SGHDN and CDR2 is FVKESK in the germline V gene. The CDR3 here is CASSQGAGFAEAFF. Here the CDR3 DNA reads TGTGCCAGCAGCCAAGGGGCAGGGTTCGCTGAAGCTTTCTTT.

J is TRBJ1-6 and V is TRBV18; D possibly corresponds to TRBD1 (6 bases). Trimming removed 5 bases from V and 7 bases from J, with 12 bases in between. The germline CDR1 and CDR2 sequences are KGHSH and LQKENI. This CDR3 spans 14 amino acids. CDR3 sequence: CASSLTGPNSPLHF. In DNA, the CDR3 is TGTGCCAGCTCATTGACAGGCCCCAATTCACCCCTCCACTTT.

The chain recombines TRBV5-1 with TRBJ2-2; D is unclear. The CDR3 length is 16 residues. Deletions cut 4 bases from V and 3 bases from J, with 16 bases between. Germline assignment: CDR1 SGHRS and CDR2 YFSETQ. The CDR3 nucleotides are TGCGCCAGCAGCGTATCTGCGACGGGTTACACCGGGGAGCTGTTTTTT. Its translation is CASSVSATGYTGELFF.

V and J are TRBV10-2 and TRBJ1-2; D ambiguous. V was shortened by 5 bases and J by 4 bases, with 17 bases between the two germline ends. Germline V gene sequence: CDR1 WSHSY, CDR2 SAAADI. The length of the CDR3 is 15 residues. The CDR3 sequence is CASSSLSGSSYGYTF. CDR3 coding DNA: TGCGCCAGCAGTAGCCTCAGTGGGAGTTCCTATGGCTACACCTTC.

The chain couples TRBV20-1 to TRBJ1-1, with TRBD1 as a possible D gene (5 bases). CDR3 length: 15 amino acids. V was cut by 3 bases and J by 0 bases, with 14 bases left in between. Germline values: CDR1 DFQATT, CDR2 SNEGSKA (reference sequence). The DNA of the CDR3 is TGCAGTGCTAGTCAGGGAGGAGTAGTGAACACTGAAGCTTTCTTT. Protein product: CSASQGGVVNTEAFF.

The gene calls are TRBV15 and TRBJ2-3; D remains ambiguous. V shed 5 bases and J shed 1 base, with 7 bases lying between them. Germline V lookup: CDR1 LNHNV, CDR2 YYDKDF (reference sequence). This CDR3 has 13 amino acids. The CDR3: CATSLRGTDTQYF. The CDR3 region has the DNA TGTGCCACCAGCCTACGAGGCACAGATACGCAGTATTTT.

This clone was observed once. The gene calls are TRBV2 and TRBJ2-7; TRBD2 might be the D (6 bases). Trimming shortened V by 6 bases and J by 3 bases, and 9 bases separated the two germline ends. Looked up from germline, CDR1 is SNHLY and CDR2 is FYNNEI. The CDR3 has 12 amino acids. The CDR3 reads CASRRDGYEQYF. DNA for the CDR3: TGTGCCAGCAGGCGGGACGGCTACGAGCAGTACTTC.

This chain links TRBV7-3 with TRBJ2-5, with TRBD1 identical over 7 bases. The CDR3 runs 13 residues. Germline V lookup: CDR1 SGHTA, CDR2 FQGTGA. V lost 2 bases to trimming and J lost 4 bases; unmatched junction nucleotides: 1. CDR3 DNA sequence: TGTGCCAGCAGCTTAGGGACAGCAGAGACCCAGTACTTC. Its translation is CASSLGTAETQYF.

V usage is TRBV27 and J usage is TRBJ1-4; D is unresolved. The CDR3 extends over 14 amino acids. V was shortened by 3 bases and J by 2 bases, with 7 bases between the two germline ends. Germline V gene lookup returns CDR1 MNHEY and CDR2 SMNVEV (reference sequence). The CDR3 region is CASSFGLTNEKLFF. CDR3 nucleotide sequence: TGTGCCAGCAGTTTTGGCCTCACTAATGAAAAACTGTTTTTT.

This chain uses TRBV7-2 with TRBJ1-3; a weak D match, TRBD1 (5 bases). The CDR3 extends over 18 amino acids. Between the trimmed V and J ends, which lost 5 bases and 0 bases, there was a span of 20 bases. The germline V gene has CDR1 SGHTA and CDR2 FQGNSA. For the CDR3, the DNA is TGTGCCAGCAGCACTGGGCGACAGTTAGAGTACTCTGGAAACACCATATATTTT. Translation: CASSTGRQLEYSGNTIYF.

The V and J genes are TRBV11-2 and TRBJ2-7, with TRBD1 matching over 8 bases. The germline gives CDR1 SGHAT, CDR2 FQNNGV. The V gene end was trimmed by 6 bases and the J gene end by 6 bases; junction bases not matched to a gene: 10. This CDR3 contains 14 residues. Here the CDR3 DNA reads TGTGCCAGCAGTTCTAATTTACAGGGGGGCGAGCAGTACTTC. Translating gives CASSSNLQGGEQYF.

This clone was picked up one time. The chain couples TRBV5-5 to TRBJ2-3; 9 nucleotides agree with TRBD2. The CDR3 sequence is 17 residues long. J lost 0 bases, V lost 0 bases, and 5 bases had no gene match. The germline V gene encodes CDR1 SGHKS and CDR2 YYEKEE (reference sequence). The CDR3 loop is CASSLVSGGLSTDTQYF. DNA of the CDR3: TGTGCCAGCAGCTTGGTTAGCGGGGGCCTTAGCACAGATACGCAGTATTTT.

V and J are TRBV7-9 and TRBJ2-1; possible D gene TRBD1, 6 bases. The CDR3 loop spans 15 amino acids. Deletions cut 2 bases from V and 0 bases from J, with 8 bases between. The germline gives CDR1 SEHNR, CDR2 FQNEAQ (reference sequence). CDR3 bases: TGTGCCAGCAGCTTAACAGGGAGCTCCTACAATGAGCAGTTCTTC. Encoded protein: CASSLTGSSYNEQFF.

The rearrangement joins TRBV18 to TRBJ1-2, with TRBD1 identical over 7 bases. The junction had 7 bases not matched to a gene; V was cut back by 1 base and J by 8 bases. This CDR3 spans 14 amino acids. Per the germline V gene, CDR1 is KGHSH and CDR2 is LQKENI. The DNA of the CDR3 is TGTGCCAGCTCACCACTGGGACAGACGATCGGCTACACCTTC. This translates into CASSPLGQTIGYTF.

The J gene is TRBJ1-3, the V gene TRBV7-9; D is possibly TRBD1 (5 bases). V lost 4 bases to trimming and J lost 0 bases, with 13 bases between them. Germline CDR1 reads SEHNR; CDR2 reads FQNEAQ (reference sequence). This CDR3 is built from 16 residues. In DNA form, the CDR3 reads TGTGCCAGCAGCTCCAGGGCTCTCCTCTCTGGAAACACCATATATTTT. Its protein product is CASSSRALLSGNTIYF.

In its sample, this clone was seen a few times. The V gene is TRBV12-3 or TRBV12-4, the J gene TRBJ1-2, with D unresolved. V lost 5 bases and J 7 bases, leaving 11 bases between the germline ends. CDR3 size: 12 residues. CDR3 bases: TGTGCCAGCAGTACGGGAGTGCGTGGCTACACCTTC. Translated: CASSTGVRGYTF.

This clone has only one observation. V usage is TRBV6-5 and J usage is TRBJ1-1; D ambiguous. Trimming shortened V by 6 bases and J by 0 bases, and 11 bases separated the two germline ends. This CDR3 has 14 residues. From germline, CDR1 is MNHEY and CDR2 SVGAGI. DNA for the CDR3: TGTGCCAGCAGCGTCGTTGAGCTGAACACTGAAGCTTTCTTT. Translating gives CASSVVELNTEAFF.

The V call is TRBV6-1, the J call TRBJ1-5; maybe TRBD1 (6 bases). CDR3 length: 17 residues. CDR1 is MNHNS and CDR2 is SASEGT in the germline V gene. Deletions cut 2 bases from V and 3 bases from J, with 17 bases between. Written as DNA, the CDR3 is TGTGCCAGCAGTGAACCGCCGTTAGGGACACACAATCAGCCCCAGCATTTT. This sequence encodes CASSEPPLGTHNQPQHF.